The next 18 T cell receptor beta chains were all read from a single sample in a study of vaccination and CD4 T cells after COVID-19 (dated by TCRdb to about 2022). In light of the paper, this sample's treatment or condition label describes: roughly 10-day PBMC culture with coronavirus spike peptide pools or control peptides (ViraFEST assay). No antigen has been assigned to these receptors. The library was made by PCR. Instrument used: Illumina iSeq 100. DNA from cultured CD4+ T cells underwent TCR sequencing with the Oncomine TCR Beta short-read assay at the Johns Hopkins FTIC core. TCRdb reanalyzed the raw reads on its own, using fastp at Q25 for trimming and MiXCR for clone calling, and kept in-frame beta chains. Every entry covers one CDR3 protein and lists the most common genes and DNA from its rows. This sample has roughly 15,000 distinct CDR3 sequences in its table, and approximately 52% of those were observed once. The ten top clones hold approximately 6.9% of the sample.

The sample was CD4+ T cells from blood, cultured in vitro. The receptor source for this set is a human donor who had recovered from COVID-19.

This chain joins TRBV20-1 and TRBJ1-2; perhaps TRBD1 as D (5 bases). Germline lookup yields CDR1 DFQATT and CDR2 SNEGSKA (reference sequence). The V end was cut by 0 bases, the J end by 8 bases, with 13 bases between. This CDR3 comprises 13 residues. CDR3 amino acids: CSARDRAQGGYTF. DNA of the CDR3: TGCAGTGCTAGAGATCGGGCTCAGGGAGGCTACACCTTC.

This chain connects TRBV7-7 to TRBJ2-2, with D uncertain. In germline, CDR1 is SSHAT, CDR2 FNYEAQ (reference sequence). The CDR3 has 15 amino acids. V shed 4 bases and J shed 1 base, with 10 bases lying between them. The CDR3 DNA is TGTGCCAGCAGCTCCATAACGCGGAACACCGGGGAGCTGTTTTTT. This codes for CASSSITRNTGELFF.

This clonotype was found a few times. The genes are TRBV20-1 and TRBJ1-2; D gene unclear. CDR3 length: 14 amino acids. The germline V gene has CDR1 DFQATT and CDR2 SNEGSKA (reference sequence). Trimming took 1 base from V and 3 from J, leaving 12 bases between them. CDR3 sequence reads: CSARVSETYYGYTF. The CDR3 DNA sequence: TGCAGTGCTAGAGTATCCGAAACTTACTATGGCTACACCTTC.

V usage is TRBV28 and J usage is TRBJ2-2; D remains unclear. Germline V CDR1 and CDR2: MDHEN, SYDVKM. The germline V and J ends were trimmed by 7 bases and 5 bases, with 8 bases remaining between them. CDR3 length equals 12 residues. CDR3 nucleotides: TGTGCCAGCATGGTAGAAACCGGGGAGCTGTTTTTT. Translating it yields CASMVETGELFF. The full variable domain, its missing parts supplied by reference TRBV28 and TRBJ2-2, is DVKVTQSSRYLVKRTGEKVFLECVQDMDHENMFWYRQDPGLGLRLIYFSYDVKMKEKGDIPEGYSVSREKKERFSLILESASTNQTSMYLCASMVETGELFFGEGSRLTVL.

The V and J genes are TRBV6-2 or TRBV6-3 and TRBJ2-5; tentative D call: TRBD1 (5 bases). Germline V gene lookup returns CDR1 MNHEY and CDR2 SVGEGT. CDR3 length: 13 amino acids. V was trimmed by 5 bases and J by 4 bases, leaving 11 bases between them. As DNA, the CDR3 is TGTGCCAGCAGTCGTGACAGTGGAGAGACCCAGTACTTC. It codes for CASSRDSGETQYF.

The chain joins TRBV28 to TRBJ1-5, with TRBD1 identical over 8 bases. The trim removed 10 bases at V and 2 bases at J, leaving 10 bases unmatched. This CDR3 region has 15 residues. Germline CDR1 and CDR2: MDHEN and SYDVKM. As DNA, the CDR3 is TGTGCCACCAGGGGCAGGGGGCTCGGCAATCAGCCCCAGCATTTT. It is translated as CATRGRGLGNQPQHF. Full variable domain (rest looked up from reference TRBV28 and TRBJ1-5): DVKVTQSSRYLVKRTGEKVFLECVQDMDHENMFWYRQDPGLGLRLIYFSYDVKMKEKGDIPEGYSVSREKKERFSLILESASTNQTSMYLCATRGRGLGNQPQHFGDGTRLSIL.

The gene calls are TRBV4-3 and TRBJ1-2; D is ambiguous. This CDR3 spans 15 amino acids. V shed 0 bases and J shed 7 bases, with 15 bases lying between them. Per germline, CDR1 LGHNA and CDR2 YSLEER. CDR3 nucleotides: TGCGCCAGCAGCCAAGATTGGCAGGAAATGGGTGGCTACACCTTC. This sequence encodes CASSQDWQEMGGYTF.

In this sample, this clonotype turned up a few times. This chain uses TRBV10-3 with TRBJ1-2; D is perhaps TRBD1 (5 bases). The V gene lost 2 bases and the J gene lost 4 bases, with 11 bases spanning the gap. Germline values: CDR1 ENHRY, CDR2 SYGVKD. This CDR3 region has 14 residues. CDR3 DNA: TGTGCCATCAGTGAGAGGGGATTAGGCTATGGCTACACCTTC. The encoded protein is CAISERGLGYGYTF.

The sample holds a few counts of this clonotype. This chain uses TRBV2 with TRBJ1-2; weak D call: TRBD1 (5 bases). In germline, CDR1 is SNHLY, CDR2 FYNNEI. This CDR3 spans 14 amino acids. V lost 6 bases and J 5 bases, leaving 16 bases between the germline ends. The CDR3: CASSPPGPAYGYTF. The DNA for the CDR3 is TGTGCCAGCAGCCCCCCGGGGCCCGCTTATGGCTACACCTTC. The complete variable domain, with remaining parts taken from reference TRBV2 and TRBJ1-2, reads EPEVTQTPSHQVTQMGQEVILRCVPISNHLYFYWYRQILGQKVEFLVSFYNNEISEKSEIFDDQFSVERPDGSNFTLKIRSTKLEDSAMYFCASSPPGPAYGYTFGSGTRLTVV.

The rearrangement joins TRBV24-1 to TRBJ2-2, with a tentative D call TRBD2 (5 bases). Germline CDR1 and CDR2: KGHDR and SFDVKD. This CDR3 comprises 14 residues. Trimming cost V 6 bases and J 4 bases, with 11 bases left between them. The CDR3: CATSQSGFTGELFF. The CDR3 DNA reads TGTGCCACCAGTCAATCGGGGTTCACCGGGGAGCTGTTTTTT.

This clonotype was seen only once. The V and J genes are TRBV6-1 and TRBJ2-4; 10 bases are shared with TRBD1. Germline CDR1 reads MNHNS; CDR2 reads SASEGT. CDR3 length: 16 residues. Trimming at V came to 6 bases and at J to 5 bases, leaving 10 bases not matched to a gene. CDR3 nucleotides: TGTGCCAGCAGCCTTGGCCCTGGACAGGGGGAAAACATTCAGTACTTC. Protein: CASSLGPGQGENIQYF.

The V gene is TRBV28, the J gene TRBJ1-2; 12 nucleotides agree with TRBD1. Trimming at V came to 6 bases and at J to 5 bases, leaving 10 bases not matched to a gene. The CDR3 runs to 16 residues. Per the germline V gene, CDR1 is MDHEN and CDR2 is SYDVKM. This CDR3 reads CASSRGQGQGAYGYTF. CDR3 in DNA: TGTGCCAGCAGCCGCGGACAGGGACAGGGGGCGTATGGCTACACCTTC.

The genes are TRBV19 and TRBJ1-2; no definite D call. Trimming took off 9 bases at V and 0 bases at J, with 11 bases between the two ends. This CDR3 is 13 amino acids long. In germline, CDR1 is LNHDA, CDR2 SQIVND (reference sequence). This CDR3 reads CASSLGSNYGYTF. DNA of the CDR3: TGTGCCAGCTCCCTCGGTTCTAACTATGGCTACACCTTC. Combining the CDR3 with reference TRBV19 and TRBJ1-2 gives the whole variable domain DGGITQSPKYLFRKEGQNVTLSCEQNLNHDAMYWYRQDPGQGLRLIYYSQIVNDFQKGDIAEGYSVSREKKESFPLTVTSAQKNPTAFYLCASSLGSNYGYTFGSGTRLTVV.

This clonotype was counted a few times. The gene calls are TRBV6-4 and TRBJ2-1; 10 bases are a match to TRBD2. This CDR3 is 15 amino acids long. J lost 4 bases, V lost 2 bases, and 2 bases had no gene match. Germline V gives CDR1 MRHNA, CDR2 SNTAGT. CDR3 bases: TGTGCCAGCAGTGACCTAGCGGGAGCATACAATGAGCAGTTCTTC. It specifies CASSDLAGAYNEQFF.

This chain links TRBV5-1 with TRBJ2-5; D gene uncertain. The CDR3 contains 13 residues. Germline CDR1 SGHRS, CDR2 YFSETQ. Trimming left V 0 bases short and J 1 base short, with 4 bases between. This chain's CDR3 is CASSLGGQETQYF. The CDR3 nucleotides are TGCGCCAGCAGCTTGGGCGGCCAAGAGACCCAGTACTTC.

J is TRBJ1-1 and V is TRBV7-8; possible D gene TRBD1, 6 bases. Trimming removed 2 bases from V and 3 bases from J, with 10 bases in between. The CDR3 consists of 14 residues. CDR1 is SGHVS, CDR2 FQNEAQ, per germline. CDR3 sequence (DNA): TGTGCCAGCAGCTTACGGACAGTTTACACTGAAGCTTTCTTT. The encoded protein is CASSLRTVYTEAFF. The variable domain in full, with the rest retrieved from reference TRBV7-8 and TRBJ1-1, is GAGVSQSPRYKVAKRGQDVALRCDPISGHVSLFWYQQALGQGPEFLTYFQNEAQLDKSGLPSDRFFAERPEGSVSTLKIQRTQQEDSAVYLCASSLRTVYTEAFFGQGTRLTVV.

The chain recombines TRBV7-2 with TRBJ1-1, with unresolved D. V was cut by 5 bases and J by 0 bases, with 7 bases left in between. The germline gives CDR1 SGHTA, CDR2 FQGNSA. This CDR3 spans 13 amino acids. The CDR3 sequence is CASSTDLNTEAFF. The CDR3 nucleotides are TGTGCCAGCAGCACAGACCTGAACACTGAAGCTTTCTTT.

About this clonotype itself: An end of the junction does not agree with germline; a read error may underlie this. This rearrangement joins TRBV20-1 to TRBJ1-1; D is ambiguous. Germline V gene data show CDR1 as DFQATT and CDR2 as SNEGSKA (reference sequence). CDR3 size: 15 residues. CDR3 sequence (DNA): TGCAGTGCTAGAGATCGACGGGGTGATAGCGCTGAAGCTCTCTTT. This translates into CSARDRRGDSAEALF.